This is a list of T cell receptor beta chains from one sample in a study of T-cell reconstitution after alpha-beta-depleted transplantation in children. TCRdb recomputed calls from the PCR reads with MiXCR, one row per CDR3 protein. The data contain some 200,000 distinct CDR3 sequences, roughly 15% of them singletons. The sequencing used PBMCs from the stem cell graft donor, collected from the stem cell graft. The receptor set was obtained from a human donor who donated a stem cell graft to a child with acute lymphoblastic leukemia. Both conserved end residues are part of each CDR3. Each record gives: J gene, D gene, clone size, V gene, CDR3 DNA, CDR3 protein. A D gene is named only where the DNA matches it firmly. Sizes are listed as once, few, many or a size class.

J: TRBJ2-7
D: -
size: many
V: TRBV12-3/TRBV12-4
DNA: TGTGCCAGCAGCCAAAACAAGGGGATGGTCTACGAGCAGTACTTC
CDR3: CASSQNKGMVYEQYF

J: TRBJ1-6
D: -
size: few
V: TRBV12-3/TRBV12-4
DNA: TGTGCCAGCAGTTTTACAAATTCACCCCTCCACTTT
CDR3: CASSFTNSPLHF

J: TRBJ2-5
D: -
size: many
V: TRBV5-1
DNA: TGCGCCAGCAGCTTGTTTCGGGGAACCCAAGAGACCCAGTACTTC
CDR3: CASSLFRGTQETQYF

J: TRBJ2-7
D: -
size: many
V: TRBV5-1
DNA: TGCGCCAGCAACCAGGGGGGAACGTCCGAGCAGTACTTC
CDR3: CASNQGGTSEQYF

J: TRBJ1-1
D: TRBD1
size: many
V: TRBV5-1
DNA: TGCGCCAGCAGCATCCGGACAGGGCAAGCTGAAGCTTTCTTT
CDR3: CASSIRTGQAEAFF

J: TRBJ2-7
D: -
size: many
V: TRBV7-9
DNA: TGTGCCAGCAGCTTAGGGCCGCAAAAGCCCTACGAGCAGTACTTC
CDR3: CASSLGPQKPYEQYF

J: TRBJ1-5
D: -
size: many
V: TRBV5-1
DNA: TGCGCCAGCAGCGAAGGTCGGGGGGGAAATCAGCCCCAGCATTTT
CDR3: CASSEGRGGNQPQHF

J: TRBJ2-7
D: TRBD2
size: many
V: TRBV3-1
DNA: TGTGCCAGCAGCCATCCGTCGACTAGCGGGAGTTACGAGCAGTACTTC
CDR3: CASSHPSTSGSYEQYF

J: TRBJ2-5
D: -
size: many
V: TRBV5-1
DNA: TGCGCCAGCAGCTTACAGGGTCAAGAGACCCAGTACTTC
CDR3: CASSLQGQETQYF

J: TRBJ2-5
D: -
size: many
V: TRBV28
DNA: TGTGGTCGCGAACAGAGACAAGAGACCCAGTACTTC
CDR3: CGREQRQETQYF

J: TRBJ2-7
D: -
size: many
V: TRBV30
DNA: TGTGCCTGGAGGTACTTAGGGGGGATCACAGACTTC
CDR3: CAWRYLGGITDF

J: TRBJ2-1
D: TRBD2
size: many
V: TRBV12-3/TRBV12-4
DNA: TGTGCCAGCAGTTCCGGGACGGGAGGGCCGAGTGAGCAGTTCTTC
CDR3: CASSSGTGGPSEQFF

J: TRBJ1-1
D: -
size: few
V: TRBV4-2
DNA: TGTGCCAGCAGCCGTTACCTGAACACTGAAGCTTTCTTT
CDR3: CASSRYLNTEAFF

J: TRBJ2-5
D: -
size: many
V: TRBV21-1
DNA: TGTGCCAGCAGCAAAGTCGGGACCCAAAAAGAGACCCAGTACTTC
CDR3: CASSKVGTQKETQYF

J: TRBJ2-2
D: -
size: many
V: TRBV29-1
DNA: TGCAGCGTTCGGGCCCCAGGGTCCACCGGGGAGCTGTTTTTT
CDR3: CSVRAPGSTGELFF